This TCR beta chain comes out of a study of T-cell memory formation after mild COVID-19. The overall study: TCR clustering was largely donor specific. General observations from the study: Contracting CD4+ clones were located mainly in CM and EM, and CD8+ clones in EMRA. Day 15 to 85 contractors were CD4/CD8 balanced; later expanders leaned CD4+. Some clones that responded were present in memory (sampled pre-infection), which suggests cross-reactive memory joined.

CDR1 is SQVTM, CDR2 ANQGSEA, per germline. Trimming at V came to 5 bases and at J to 6 bases, leaving 5 bases not matched to a gene. The length of the CDR3 is 12 residues. In its sample, this clonotype was seen a few times. As yet, its antigen is unknown. TCRdb re-called the 5' RACE reads with MiXCR, one entry per CDR3 protein. Altogether about 350,000 distinct CDR3 sequences are present, 12% to 15% being singletons, with the ten largest covering 22%. This receptor was identified in a young man who had mild COVID-19 (a few samples of this study predate the infection). Cell type and time point are not known. Sequenced input: PBMCs or a T cell subset sorted from them (not recorded which). This chain joins TRBV29-1 and TRBJ2-3, with 7 bases matching TRBD1. The CDR3 here is CSVRQGADTQYF. The CDR3 coding sequence is TGCAGCGTTCGACAGGGCGCGGATACGCAGTATTTT.